These 17 T cell receptor beta chains originate from one sample sequenced in a study of blood T cells in healthy people across ages. Next came a second PCR, run for about 7 to 12 cycles, which used a sample-barcoded 5' primer along with a J-beta primer mix. TCRdb processed the 5' RACE reads anew with MiXCR; each CDR3 protein has one entry. The data contain about 1 million distinct CDR3 sequences, about 23% of them singletons. The same sample was also studied in work on T cells of mothers and their children.

Sequencing was performed on blood. These receptor sequences come from a girl aged 2 to 9 in good health.

V is TRBV6-1 and J is TRBJ2-7; D perhaps matches TRBD2 (5 bases). The better agreement between TRBJ2-5 and the DNA end casts doubt on the J call. Germline CDR1 MNHNS, CDR2 SASEGT. The CDR3 length is 15 residues. CDR3 DNA sequence: TGTGCCAGCAGTGAAGCGGAACAGCGGAAGAAGACCCAGTACTTC. This encodes CASSEAEQRKKTQYF.

The gene calls are TRBV10-3 and TRBJ1-5; tentative D call: TRBD1 (5 bases). V was shortened by 0 bases and J by 2 bases, with 8 bases between the two germline ends. CDR1 and CDR2 (germline): ENHRY, SYGVKD. The CDR3 consists of 15 residues. The CDR3 DNA reads TGTGCCATCAGTGAGTCAGGGGTGGGCAATCAGCCCCAGCATTTT. The encoded protein is CAISESGVGNQPQHF.

Comment on this clonotype: One end of the junction is discordant with germline, which a read error may explain. The chain uses TRBV4-3 and TRBJ1-5; TRBD1 matches at 8 bases. Germline V lookup: CDR1 LGHNA, CDR2 YSLEER. The length of the CDR3 is 18 residues. The CDR3 is CTSSQTYPDRERNQPQHF. In nucleotides, the CDR3 is TGCACCAGCAGCCAGACTTACCCGGACAGGGAAAGAAATCAGCCCCAGCATTTT.

The genes are TRBV29-1 and TRBJ1-2, with 8 nucleotides matching TRBD1. The V and J ends lost 0 bases and 4 bases, in that order; junction bases with no gene match: 10. Germline values: CDR1 SQVTM, CDR2 ANQGSEA. This CDR3 contains 16 residues. In DNA, the CDR3 is TGCAGCGTTGAAGATGCCGCCGGACAGGGCGGCTATGGCTACACCTTC. It translates to CSVEDAAGQGGYGYTF.

This clonotype was seen a few times. This chain joins TRBV29-1 and TRBJ2-7, with D perhaps TRBD1 or TRBD2 (5 bases each). The V end was cut by 4 bases, the J end by 4 bases, with 14 bases between. Per the germline V gene, CDR1 is SQVTM and CDR2 is ANQGSEA. The CDR3 runs 13 residues. The CDR3 sequence is CSVVGTDLYEQYF. In nucleotides, the CDR3 is TGCAGCGTTGTCGGGACGGATCTTTACGAGCAGTACTTC.

The rearrangement joins TRBV24-1 to TRBJ2-4; 7 bases align to TRBD1. The trim removed 2 bases at V and 0 bases at J, leaving 9 bases unmatched. The CDR3 consists of 18 residues. Germline CDR1 and CDR2: KGHDR and SFDVKD. The CDR3, as DNA: TGTGCCACCAGTGATTCTGCAGGGGGACAGCTAGCCAAAAACATTCAGTACTTC. The encoded protein is CATSDSAGGQLAKNIQYF.

This chain connects TRBV29-1 to TRBJ1-5, with no clear D. Trimming took 2 bases from V and 7 from J, leaving 12 bases between them. Looked up from germline, CDR1 is SQVTM and CDR2 is ANQGSEA. The CDR3 length is 13 residues. CDR3 DNA sequence: TGCAGCGTTGAAACATCACGAGGACAGCCCCAGCATTTT. Amino acid sequence: CSVETSRGQPQHF. The full variable domain, completed using reference TRBV29-1 and TRBJ1-5, is SAVISQKPSRDICQRGTSLTIQCQVDSQVTMMFWYRQQPGQSLTLIATANQGSEATYESGFVIDKFPISRPNLTFSTLTVSNMSPEDSSIYLCSVETSRGQPQHFGDGTRLSIL.

This clonotype occurred once. The chain couples TRBV2 to TRBJ2-1; D is possibly TRBD1 or TRBD2 (5 bases each). The germline CDR1 and CDR2 sequences are SNHLY and FYNNEI. The V end lost 9 bases, the J end lost 5 bases, and 11 bases lay between the germline ends. This CDR3 has 12 residues. CDR3 sequence: CASGTDHNEQFF. The CDR3 nucleotides are TGTGCCAGTGGGACGGACCACAATGAGCAGTTCTTC.

This clonotype has only a few counts. A read error may account for a junction end that differs from germline. The rearrangement uses TRBV4-2 and TRBJ2-1; 8 nucleotides line up with TRBD2. The CDR3 is made up of 17 amino acids. Germline values: CDR1 LGHNA, CDR2 YNFKEQ. The DNA of the CDR3 is TGTGCCGGCAGCCAAGCAGGTAGCGGGGCTGACTACAATGAGCAGTTCTTC. Encoded protein: CAGSQAGSGADYNEQFF.

V gene TRBV21-1 combines with J gene TRBJ2-7; the table calls TRBD1, which could not be checked here. TRBV21-1 is a pseudogene locus. The CDR3 loop spans 15 amino acids. In DNA, the CDR3 is TGTGCCAGCAGCAATTGTCCCGGGACAGGGAACGAGCAGTACTTC. This translates into CASSNCPGTGNEQYF.

This chain uses TRBV25-1 with TRBJ2-3; D is unclear. Trimming left V 8 bases short and J 8 bases short, with 11 bases between. The V gene's germline CDR1 is MGHDK and CDR2 SYGVNS. This CDR3 contains 11 residues. The CDR3 loop is CASFPVPTQYF. In DNA, the CDR3 is TGTGCCAGCTTCCCCGTTCCTACGCAGTATTTT. Filled out from reference TRBV25-1 and TRBJ2-3, the complete variable domain reads EADIYQTPRYLVIGTGKKITLECSQTMGHDKMYWYQQDPGMELHLIHYSYGVNSTEKGDLSSESTVSRIRTEHFPLTLESARPSHTSQYLCASFPVPTQYFGPGTRLTVL.

The sample holds a few counts of this clonotype. The CDR3 DNA reads as TGTGCCAGCAAGACCAGGGTGAACACTGAAGCTTTCTTT. This translates into CASKTRVNTEAFF. The chain links TRBV6-5 to TRBJ1-1; D may be TRBD1 (5 bases). The ends were cut back, 7 bases at V and 0 bases at J, with 9 bases in the middle. Germline CDR1 and CDR2: MNHEY and SVGAGI. This CDR3 comprises 13 residues.

The chain couples TRBV14 to TRBJ2-6; maybe TRBD1 (6 bases). The V end lost 5 bases, the J end lost 0 bases, and 14 bases lay between the germline ends. From germline, CDR1 is SGHDN and CDR2 FVKESK. The CDR3 has 17 residues. In DNA form, the CDR3 reads TGTGCCAGCAGCTTACAGGGTTTCTTCTCTGGGGCCAACGTCCTGACTTTC. It is translated as CASSLQGFFSGANVLTF.

V gene TRBV29-1 combines with J gene TRBJ2-1; perhaps TRBD2 as D (5 bases). The assigned J gene may be wrong: the sequence end matches TRBJ2-5 better. Germline CDR1 is SQVTM and CDR2 is ANQGSEA. There are 15 residues in the CDR3. The CDR3 DNA is TGCAGCGTTGTCTCGCAGTTCGGGATTGCAGAGACCCAGTACTTC. It codes for CSVVSQFGIAETQYF.

The chain joins TRBV7-8 to TRBJ2-2; D gene unclear. The CDR3 sequence is 14 residues long. Trimming left V 5 bases short and J 9 bases short, with 16 bases between. Germline loops: CDR1 SGHVS, CDR2 FQNEAQ. In DNA form, the CDR3 reads TGTGCCAGCAGCCCCGAGAGCCCAAGCCGGGAGCTGTTTTTT. Amino acids: CASSPESPSRELFF.

The gene calls are TRBV7-9 and TRBJ2-5; unclear D gene. V was cut by 3 bases and J by 4 bases, with 9 bases left in between. Germline CDR1 reads SEHNR; CDR2 reads FQNEAQ (reference sequence). CDR3 length: 13 amino acids. The CDR3 is CASSLFSSETQYF. DNA for the CDR3: TGTGCCAGCAGCTTGTTTAGCTCAGAGACCCAGTACTTC.

This clonotype was seen only a few times. For the CDR3, the DNA is TGTGCCAGCAGTTTAGTACGCCTGACAGGAGACTCCTACGAGCAGTACTTC. Protein: CASSLVRLTGDSYEQYF. The J gene is TRBJ2-7, the V gene TRBV28, with D possibly TRBD1 on 6 matching bases. The V end lost 2 bases, the J end lost 0 bases, and 17 bases lay between the germline ends. This CDR3 comprises 17 residues. CDR1 and CDR2 (germline): MDHEN, SYDVKM.